A selection of T cell receptor beta chains follows, all from one sample in a study of cytomegalovirus exposure and HLA in healthy donors. The data were produced by immunoSEQ multiplex PCR, yet TCRdb's version contains in-frame clones alone and is incomplete. Of 55,000 to 65,000 clones in the sample, 65% to 85% were seen once. Sequenced input: PBMCs. These receptors were obtained from a male donor in good health and CMV-seronegative. Both conserved end residues are part of each CDR3. A D gene is named only where the DNA matches it firmly. The size entry is marked missing in some rows and otherwise reads once, few, many or a size class.

v_gene	abundance	d_gene	j_gene	CDR3aa	CDR3nt
TRBV5-6	.	.	TRBJ1-2	CASSLADSLNYGYTF	TGTGCCAGCAGCTTGGCAGACAGCTTAAACTATGGCTACACCTTC
TRBV7-8	.	.	TRBJ2-3	CASSLVGAWTDTQYF	TGTGCCAGCAGCTTAGTGGGGGCCTGGACAGATACGCAGTATTTT
TRBV5-1	once	.	TRBJ2-3	CASSLTGVVDTQYF	TGCGCCAGCAGCTTGACAGGAGTCGTAGATACGCAGTATTTT
TRBV2	.	.	TRBJ1-5	CASSERGGGYQPQHF	TGTGCCAGCAGTGAAAGGGGCGGGGGGTATCAGCCCCAGCATTTT
TRBV30	once	.	TRBJ2-7	CAWRRGITLYEQYF	TGTGCCTGGAGGCGAGGTATTACCCTTTACGAGCAGTACTTC
TRBV25-1	.	.	TRBJ1-2	CASSPTGTSYTF	TGTGCCAGCTCCCCCACCGGGACAAGCTACACCTTC
TRBV19	.	.	TRBJ2-3	CASSSFGQPFTDTQYF	TGTGCCAGTAGTTCTTTCGGACAGCCTTTCACAGATACGCAGTATTTT
TRBV2	.	.	TRBJ1-2	CASTKLTSPNYGYTF	TGTGCCAGCACAAAGTTGACATCGCCGAACTATGGCTACACCTTC
TRBV5-4	few	.	TRBJ1-2	CASSLGTSPADYGYTF	TGTGCCAGCAGCTTGGGAACCTCACCCGCGGACTATGGCTACACCTTC
TRBV4-2	.	TRBD2	TRBJ2-3	CASSQVSAGGSTDTQYF	TGTGCCAGCAGCCAAGTTTCCGCGGGGGGTAGCACAGATACGCAGTATTTT
TRBV29-1	.	TRBD2	TRBJ2-3	CSAHGTSGRADTQYF	TGCAGCGCCCACGGGACTAGCGGGAGGGCAGATACGCAGTATTTT
TRBV27	.	TRBD1	TRBJ1-4	CASGPGQGNEKLFF	TGTGCCAGCGGGCCGGGACAGGGAAATGAAAAACTGTTTTTT
TRBV9	.	TRBD1	TRBJ1-2	CASSSRTGSTYGYTF	TGTGCCAGCAGCTCCCGGACAGGGAGTACCTATGGCTACACCTTC
TRBV29-1	once	.	TRBJ1-1	CSVEGNTEAFF	TGCAGCGTGGAGGGGAACACTGAAGCTTTCTTT
TRBV7-8	.	.	TRBJ2-7	CASSLLVEQYF	TGTGCCAGCAGCTTACTAGTCGAGCAGTACTTC
TRBV19	.	.	TRBJ1-4	CASSLNGRGEKLFF	TGTGCCAGTAGTCTCAACGGACGGGGGGAAAAACTGTTTTTT
TRBV19	.	.	TRBJ2-7	CASGQGLPYEQYF	TGTGCCAGTGGGCAGGGACTTCCCTACGAGCAGTACTTC
TRBV14	.	TRBD1	TRBJ1-3	CASSPGQGLSGNTIYF	TGTGCCAGCAGCCCGGGACAGGGACTTTCTGGAAACACCATATATTTT
TRBV9	.	.	TRBJ1-3	CASSPAGAAAGNTIYF	TGTGCCAGCAGCCCAGCGGGGGCAGCCGCTGGAAACACCATATATTTT
TRBV2	.	TRBD2	TRBJ2-7	CASSAALNSGGDEQYF	TGTGCCAGCAGCGCCGCCCTTAATAGCGGGGGCGACGAGCAGTACTTC
TRBV23-1	.	TRBD1	TRBJ2-7	CASTTTGQGAGEQYF	TGCGCCAGCACAACGACAGGACAGGGGGCGGGTGAGCAGTACTTC
TRBV7-3	.	TRBD1	TRBJ1-2	CASSLRGQGAMDGYTF	TGTGCCAGCAGCTTAAGGGGACAGGGGGCCATGGACGGCTACACCTTC
TRBV2	.	.	TRBJ1-3	CASSPAGNTIYF	TGTGCCAGCAGTCCAGCTGGAAACACCATATATTTT
TRBV7-2	.	TRBD2	TRBJ2-3	CAGTSGVSTDTQYF	TGTGCCGGGACTAGCGGGGTTAGCACAGATACGCAGTATTTT
TRBV4-3	once	.	TRBJ1-5	CASSHSLNQPQHF	TGCGCCAGCAGCCACTCCCTTAATCAGCCCCAGCATTTT
TRBV19	.	TRBD1	TRBJ1-2	CASSITGGNYGYTF	TGTGCCAGTAGTATTACAGGGGGCAACTATGGCTACACCTTC
TRBV7-9	once	TRBD2	TRBJ2-1	CASSLFSGGVVGEQFF	TGTGCCAGCAGCTTATTCAGCGGGGGGGTGGTGGGTGAGCAGTTCTTC
TRBV7-2	.	TRBD1	TRBJ1-1	CASSRDSYTEAFF	TGTGCCAGCAGCCGGGACAGCTACACTGAAGCTTTCTTT
TRBV7-8	.	TRBD1	TRBJ1-5	CASSRQGAVVQPQHF	TGTGCCAGCAGCCGACAGGGGGCGGTGGTTCAGCCCCAGCATTTT
TRBV9	.	TRBD1	TRBJ1-2	CASSVGQGGLSNYGYTF	TGTGCCAGCAGCGTAGGACAGGGGGGTTTATCGAACTATGGCTACACCTTC
TRBV29-1	.	.	TRBJ2-4	CSGNRGGIQYF	TGCAGCGGAAACAGGGGAGGCATTCAGTACTTC
TRBV7-9	.	.	TRBJ2-7	CASSWAGTHSYEQYF	TGTGCCAGCAGCTGGGCCGGGACTCACTCCTACGAGCAGTACTTC
TRBV4-2	.	TRBD1	TRBJ1-2	CASSPTGTRGGYTF	TGTGCCAGCAGCCCGACAGGGACCCGGGGAGGCTACACCTTC
TRBV21-1	.	.	TRBJ1-5	CASSTYGEVHQPQHF	TGTGCCAGCAGCACCTACGGTGAGGTCCATCAGCCCCAGCATTTT
TRBV7-2	.	.	TRBJ1-2	CASSLGPGNYGYTF	TGTGCCAGCAGCTTAGGCCCAGGGAACTATGGCTACACCTTC
TRBV27	few	TRBD1	TRBJ1-2	CASSTWDRAAGYTF	TGTGCCAGCAGTACTTGGGACAGGGCGGCTGGCTACACCTTC
TRBV4-2	.	TRBD1	TRBJ1-4	CASSLGQRNEKLFF	TGTGCCAGCAGCCTGGGACAGAGAAATGAAAAACTGTTTTTT
TRBV4-3	.	TRBD1	TRBJ2-7	CASSQGRDRGYEQYF	TGCGCCAGCAGCCAGGGCCGGGACAGGGGATACGAGCAGTACTTC
TRBV11-3	.	.	TRBJ2-1	CASSLGTNEQFF	TGTGCCAGCAGCTTAGGGACAAACGAGCAGTTCTTC
TRBV5-6	.	.	TRBJ2-2	CASSLHNTGELFF	TGTGCCAGCAGCTTACATAACACCGGGGAGCTGTTTTTT
TRBV19	.	.	TRBJ1-1	CASSIQGLPNTEAFF	TGTGCCAGTAGTATACAGGGATTACCGAACACTGAAGCTTTCTTT
TRBV19	.	.	TRBJ1-1	CASTLGDSGNVAFF	TGTGCCAGTACCCTGGGGGACTCGGGGAATGTAGCTTTCTTT
TRBV19	.	.	TRBJ1-5	CASSRKKGGFQPQHF	TGTGCCAGTAGTAGAAAAAAGGGAGGGTTTCAGCCCCAGCATTTT
TRBV4-2	.	.	TRBJ1-1	CASSQDQGNAEAFF	TGTGCCAGCAGCCAAGATCAGGGGAACGCTGAAGCTTTCTTT
TRBV18	.	.	TRBJ1-2	CASSRENQVQGYGYTF	TGTGCCAGCTCACGCGAAAATCAGGTCCAGGGCTATGGCTACACCTTC
TRBV7-9	.	.	TRBJ1-6	CASSSGSYNSPLHF	TGTGCCAGCAGCTCAGGCTCTTATAATTCACCCCTCCACTTT
TRBV5-6	.	TRBD1	TRBJ2-7	CASSFRDRAYSYEQYF	TGTGCCAGCAGCTTCCGGGACAGGGCCTACTCCTACGAGCAGTACTTC
TRBV9	.	.	TRBJ2-7	CASSVEEGPYEQYF	TGTGCCAGCAGCGTAGAAGAGGGCCCCTACGAGCAGTACTTC
TRBV6-1	once	.	TRBJ1-4	CASSEAWGATNEKLFF	TGTGCCAGCAGTGAAGCTTGGGGAGCAACTAATGAAAAACTGTTTTTT
TRBV7-2	.	.	TRBJ1-3	CASSLTPSRSSGNTIYF	TGTGCCAGCAGCTTAACCCCTAGCAGGTCCTCTGGAAACACCATATATTTT
TRBV19	.	.	TRBJ1-1	CASTDRRTEAFF	TGTGCCAGTACCGACAGGAGGACTGAAGCTTTCTTT
TRBV30	.	.	TRBJ1-2	CAWSGGGHGYTF	TGTGCCTGGAGTGGGGGGGGGCATGGCTACACCTTC
TRBV4-1	.	.	TRBJ2-5	CASSQTGLGQFGETQYF	TGCGCCAGCAGCCAAACGGGCCTTGGACAGTTTGGGGAGACCCAGTACTTC
TRBV18	few	.	TRBJ1-2	CASSPEAGIVRGYTF	TGTGCCAGCTCCCCAGAAGCAGGGATTGTTAGAGGCTACACCTTC
TRBV2	few	.	TRBJ2-7	CASLPGAYEQYF	TGTGCCAGCTTACCAGGGGCCTACGAGCAGTACTTC
TRBV5-1	.	.	TRBJ2-5	CASTVTGGQETQYF	TGCGCCAGCACCGTAACCGGCGGCCAAGAGACCCAGTACTTC